Shown below are 6 T cell receptor beta chains from a single sample sequenced in a study of T-cell reconstitution after alpha-beta-depleted transplantation in children. Unique molecular identifiers were used to barcode this TCRbeta library. TCRdb used MiXCR to reprocess the PCR reads, holding one entry per CDR3 protein. The top ten hold 2.4% of the sample, which has 500,000 or so distinct CDR3 sequences, roughly 33% seen once. This sample comprised PBMCs from the stem cell graft donor, obtained from the stem cell graft. The receptors come from a human donor who donated a stem cell graft to a child with aplastic anemia.

In this sample, this clonotype turned up a few times. The rearrangement links TRBV21-1 to TRBJ2-1; the table's TRBD1 call for D was not verified on the DNA. TRBV21-1 is a pseudogene locus. The CDR3 has 16 residues. The chain's CDR3 is CATQSVGGRPYNEQFF. CDR3 nucleotide sequence: TGTGCCACCCAATCCGTGGGCGGGAGACCCTACAATGAGCAGTTCTTC.

The CDR3 nucleotides are TGTGCCAGTAGTATTGGAACAGGGTTGCGGCGTACTGAAAAACTGTTTTTT. Translated: CASSIGTGLRRTEKLFF. V gene TRBV19 combines with J gene TRBJ1-4; D is possibly TRBD1 (6 bases). The germline V gene has CDR1 LNHDA and CDR2 SQIVND (reference sequence). Between the trimmed V and J ends, which lost 3 bases and 7 bases, there was a span of 21 bases. The CDR3 totals 17 residues.

Ten or more counts support this clonotype. The V call is TRBV5-1, the J call TRBJ2-5, with no clear D. This CDR3 is 13 amino acids long. CDR1 is SGHRS and CDR2 is YFSETQ in the germline V gene. Trimming removed 1 base from V and 2 bases from J, with 6 bases in between. The CDR3 sequence is CASSLRQQETQYF. CDR3 DNA sequence: TGCGCCAGCAGCTTGAGGCAGCAAGAGACCCAGTACTTC.

This clonotype was detected only a few times. The rearrangement links TRBV20-1 to TRBJ1-5; 7 bases are shared with TRBD1. This CDR3 has 14 residues. Trimming took 4 bases from V and 3 from J; bases not matched to a gene: 6. Germline CDR1 is DFQATT and CDR2 is SNEGSKA (reference sequence). The CDR3 nucleotides are TGCAGTGCTACTGGACAGGCAAACAATCAGCCCCAGCATTTT. Its translation is CSATGQANNQPQHF.

This clonotype was counted only a few times. The gene calls are TRBV5-1 and TRBJ2-1, with 9 bases identical to TRBD2. CDR3 size: 17 residues. CDR1 SGHRS and CDR2 YFSETQ come from the germline V gene. V lost 1 base to trimming and J lost 2 bases; unmatched junction nucleotides: 7. The CDR3 spells CASSLSPAGGTYNEQFF. CDR3 DNA: TGCGCCAGCAGCTTGTCCCCAGCGGGAGGCACCTACAATGAGCAGTTCTTC. Filled out from reference TRBV5-1 and TRBJ2-1, the complete variable domain reads KAGVTQTPRYLIKTRGQQVTLSCSPISGHRSVSWYQQTPGQGLQFLFEYFSETQRNKGNFPGRFSGRQFSNSRSEMNVSTLELGDSALYLCASSLSPAGGTYNEQFFGPGTRLTVL.

The chain combines TRBV28 with TRBJ2-5; 8 bases are a match to TRBD2. Trimming took 5 bases from V and 5 from J; bases not matched to a gene: 19. The germline gives CDR1 MDHEN, CDR2 SYDVKM. The CDR3 length is 18 residues. The CDR3 DNA reads as TGTGCCAGCAGTCTTCTAGCGGGCTACCCAGGAGGCGCGGAGACCCAGTACTTC. This sequence encodes CASSLLAGYPGGAETQYF.